The next 8 T cell receptor beta chains were all read from a single sample in a study of PD-L1 blockade in urothelial cancer. Libraries were prepared by immunoSEQ multiplex PCR; TCRdb keeps only in-frame clonotypes and omits some of them. The sample carries about 84,000 clones, 82% recorded once. The specimen was PBMCs, collected around atezolizumab (anti-PD-L1) treatment. Receptor source: a man in his 70s with urothelial cancer.

This chain uses TRBV9 with TRBJ2-5; TRBD2 aligns across 10 bases. V was pared by 3 bases and J by 5 bases, with 4 bases of the junction left unmatched. Germline CDR1 SGDLS, CDR2 YYNGEE. The CDR3 covers 14 residues. CDR3 nucleotides: TGTGCCAGCAGCGCTCAGGGACTAGCGGAGACCCAGTACTTC. This gives the protein CASSAQGLAETQYF.

This clone showed up just a few times. The J gene is TRBJ2-1, the V gene TRBV27; 9 bases line up with TRBD1. CDR3 length: 14 residues. Germline values: CDR1 MNHEY, CDR2 SMNVEV (reference sequence). J gave up 7 bases and V 7 bases, and 8 bases lay outside the gene matches. CDR3 protein: CASNRPTGGNEQFF. CDR3 coding DNA: TGTGCCAGCAACCGACCGACAGGGGGTAATGAGCAGTTCTTC.

The V call is TRBV19, the J call TRBJ2-7; 11 bases agree with TRBD1. V gave up 1 base and J gave up 2 bases; unmatched junction bases: 4. The CDR3 is made up of 16 amino acids. Germline V CDR1 and CDR2: LNHDA, SQIVND (reference sequence). This CDR3 is CASSIGTGGDTYEQYF. CDR3 coding DNA: TGTGCCAGTAGTATAGGGACAGGGGGCGACACCTACGAGCAGTACTTC.

This rearrangement joins TRBV9 to TRBJ1-2, with D tentatively TRBD1 (6 bases). This CDR3 has 15 amino acids. The germline V and J ends were trimmed by 3 bases and 4 bases, with 16 bases remaining between them. Germline-derived CDR1 and CDR2 are SGDLS and YYNGEE. The CDR3 sequence is CASSAAHRAGYGYTF. The CDR3 nucleotides read TGTGCCAGCAGCGCAGCCCACAGGGCGGGCTATGGCTACACCTTC.

This clone appeared a few times. The CDR3 DNA reads as TGTGCCAGCAGCCAATTAGGGAGCCACTATGGCTACACCTTC. Translated: CASSQLGSHYGYTF. The V gene is TRBV16, the J gene TRBJ1-2; D remains ambiguous. This CDR3 has 14 residues. CDR1 and CDR2 (germline): KGHSY, FQNENV. V gave up 1 base and J gave up 3 bases, with 9 bases separating them.

V is TRBV5-1 and J is TRBJ1-2, with D hard to call. In germline, CDR1 is SGHRS, CDR2 YFSETQ. The CDR3 runs to 12 residues. Trimming took off 2 bases at V and 8 bases at J, with 10 bases between the two ends. As DNA, the CDR3 is TGCGCCAGCAGCTTTGATCAGGTCGGCTACACCTTC. Translating gives CASSFDQVGYTF.

This clone was found a few times. The rearrangement uses TRBV2 and TRBJ2-3; 10 bases are shared with TRBD1. The germline V gene has CDR1 SNHLY and CDR2 FYNNEI. J lost 1 base, V lost 10 bases, and 5 bases had no gene match. The CDR3 covers 14 residues. The CDR3 sequence is CANAGQGGTDTQYF. Here the CDR3 DNA reads TGTGCCAACGCCGGACAGGGGGGCACAGATACGCAGTATTTT.

This sequence joins TRBV5-4 and TRBJ2-3; 14 nucleotides line up with TRBD2. After removal of 4 bases from V and 2 bases from J, the junction contained 6 bases not matched to a gene. The germline V gene encodes CDR1 SGHNT and CDR2 YYREEE (reference sequence). The CDR3 runs 17 residues. The CDR3 sequence: CASSAGLAGGNTDTQYF. The CDR3 nucleotides read TGTGCCAGCAGCGCCGGACTAGCGGGAGGAAACACAGATACGCAGTATTTT.